The clone carrying this T cell receptor beta chain came up a few times. Its antigen is still unknown. This sample is part of a study of CD8 T cells in ankylosing spondylitis. Each CDR3 protein is one row after TCRdb ran MiXCR on the 5' RACE reads. The sample holds 35,000 to 40,000 distinct CDR3 sequences, more than 15% seen once. Study-level results: Previous work reported some of these motif variants in the synovial fluid and blood of reactive arthritis.

This CDR3 comprises 16 residues. With V trimmed by 4 bases and J by 7 bases, 12 bases remained unmatched. In germline, CDR1 is SGHDN, CDR2 FVKESK. The sequence was collected from a male donor with ankylosing spondylitis or in good health (not recorded which). This rearrangement joins TRBV14 to TRBJ1-1; 10 bases are a match to TRBD1. The specimen was blood. The CDR3: CASSPYQGQGNSEAFF. CDR3 sequence (DNA): TGTGCCAGCAGCCCCTACCAGGGACAGGGGAATAGTGAAGCTTTCTTT.